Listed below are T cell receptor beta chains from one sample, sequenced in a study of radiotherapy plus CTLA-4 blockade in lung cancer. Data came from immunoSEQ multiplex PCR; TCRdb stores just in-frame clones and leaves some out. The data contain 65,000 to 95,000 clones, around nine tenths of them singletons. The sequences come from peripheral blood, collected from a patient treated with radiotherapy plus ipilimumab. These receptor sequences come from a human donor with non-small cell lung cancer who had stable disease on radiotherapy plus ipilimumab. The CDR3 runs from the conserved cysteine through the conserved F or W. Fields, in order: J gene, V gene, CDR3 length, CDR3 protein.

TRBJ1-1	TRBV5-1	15	CASSFQASMNTEAFF
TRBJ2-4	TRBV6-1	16	CASSVAASGNENIQYF
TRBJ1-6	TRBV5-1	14	CASSRDGNNSPLHF
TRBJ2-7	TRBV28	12	CASRGTGDEQYF
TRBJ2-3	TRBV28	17	CASSLAGGLSSTDTQYF
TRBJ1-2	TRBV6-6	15	CASSRGLEAHYGYTF
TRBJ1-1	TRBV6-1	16	CASSEGAGAGLAEAFF
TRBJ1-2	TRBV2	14	CASVGHPVSYGYTF
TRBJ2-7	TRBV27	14	CASSLRDRATEQYF
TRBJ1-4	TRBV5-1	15	CASSLLAGGEKKLFF
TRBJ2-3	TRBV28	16	CASSFGTGLSTDTQYF
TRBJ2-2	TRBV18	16	CASSPLASGNTGELFF
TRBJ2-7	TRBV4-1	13	CASSRDSDYEQYF
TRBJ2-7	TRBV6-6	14	CASSLLSGAYEQYF
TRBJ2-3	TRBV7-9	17	CASSYLAGGLRWDTQYF
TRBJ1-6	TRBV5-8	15	CASSLGQMWNSPLHF
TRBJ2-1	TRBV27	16	CASSLPPRTGANEQFF
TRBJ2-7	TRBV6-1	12	CASRGVSYEQYF
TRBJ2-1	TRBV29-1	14	CSVAETSSYNEQFF
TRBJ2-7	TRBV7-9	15	CASSLVVGEAYEQYF
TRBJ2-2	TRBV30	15	CACRSSRSNTGELFF
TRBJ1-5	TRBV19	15	CASSPTGGTNQPQHF
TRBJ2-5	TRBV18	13	CASSPLGQETQYF
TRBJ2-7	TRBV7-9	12	CASSFGGEEQYF
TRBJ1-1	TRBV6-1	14	CASGQGIMNTEAFF
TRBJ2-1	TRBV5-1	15	CASSFTGVGYNEQFF
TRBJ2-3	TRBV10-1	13	CASSVDITDTQYF
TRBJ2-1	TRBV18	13	CASSPGLYNEQFF
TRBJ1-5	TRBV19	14	CASSASRGHQPQHF
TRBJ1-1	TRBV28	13	CASKPYYGTEAFF
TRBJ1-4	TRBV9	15	CASSVLEGQGEKLFF
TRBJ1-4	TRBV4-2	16	CASSQARTATNEKLFF
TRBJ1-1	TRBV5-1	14	CASSVSGASTEAFF
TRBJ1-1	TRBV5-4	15	CASSSGGGGAKVAFF
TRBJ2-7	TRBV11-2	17	CASSPINRDRRSYEQYF
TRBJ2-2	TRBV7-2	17	CASSFPPDRVVTGELFF
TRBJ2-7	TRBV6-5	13	CASSYSAGYEQYF
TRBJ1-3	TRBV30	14	CAWTDRGFGNTIYF
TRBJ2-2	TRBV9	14	CASSQGGNTGELFF